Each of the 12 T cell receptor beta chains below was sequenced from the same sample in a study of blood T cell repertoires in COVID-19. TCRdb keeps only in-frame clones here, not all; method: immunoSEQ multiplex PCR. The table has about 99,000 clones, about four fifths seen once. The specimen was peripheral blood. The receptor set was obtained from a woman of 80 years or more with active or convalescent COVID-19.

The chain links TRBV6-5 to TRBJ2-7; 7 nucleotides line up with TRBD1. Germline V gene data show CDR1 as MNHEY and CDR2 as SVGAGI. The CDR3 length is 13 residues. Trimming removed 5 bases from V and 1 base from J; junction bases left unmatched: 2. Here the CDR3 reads CASSRTGSYEQYF. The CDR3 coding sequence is TGTGCCAGCAGTCGGACAGGATCCTACGAGCAGTACTTC.

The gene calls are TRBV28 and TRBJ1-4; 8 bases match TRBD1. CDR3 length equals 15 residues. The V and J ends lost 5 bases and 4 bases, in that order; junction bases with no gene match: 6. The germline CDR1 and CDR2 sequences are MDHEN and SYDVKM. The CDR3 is CASSRGQGNNEKLFF. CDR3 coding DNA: TGTGCCAGCAGTCGCGGACAGGGTAATAATGAAAAACTGTTTTTT. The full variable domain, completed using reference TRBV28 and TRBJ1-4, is DVKVTQSSRYLVKRTGEKVFLECVQDMDHENMFWYRQDPGLGLRLIYFSYDVKMKEKGDIPEGYSVSREKKERFSLILESASTNQTSMYLCASSRGQGNNEKLFFGSGTQLSVL.

This CDR3 is CASSVIWDRGSQPQHF. The CDR3 DNA follows: TGTGCCAGCAGTGTAATCTGGGACAGGGGGAGTCAGCCCCAGCATTTT. The chain carries TRBV6-1 and TRBJ1-5; 11 bases agree with TRBD1. The CDR3 length is 16 residues. J lost 6 bases, V lost 4 bases, and 8 bases had no gene match. CDR1 and CDR2 (germline): MNHNS, SASEGT.

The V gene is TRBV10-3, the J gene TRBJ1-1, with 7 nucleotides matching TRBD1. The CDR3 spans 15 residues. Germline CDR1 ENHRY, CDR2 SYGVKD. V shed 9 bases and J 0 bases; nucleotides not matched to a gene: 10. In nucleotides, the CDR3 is TGTGCCATTGGAGTTGTTACAGGGGTGAACACTGAAGCTTTCTTT. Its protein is CAIGVVTGVNTEAFF.

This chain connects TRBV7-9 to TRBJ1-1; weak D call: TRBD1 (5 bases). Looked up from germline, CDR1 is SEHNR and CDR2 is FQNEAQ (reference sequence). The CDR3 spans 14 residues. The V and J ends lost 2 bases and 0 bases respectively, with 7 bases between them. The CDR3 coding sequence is TGTGCCAGCAGCTTACAGGGTTTGAACACTGAAGCTTTCTTT. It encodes CASSLQGLNTEAFF.

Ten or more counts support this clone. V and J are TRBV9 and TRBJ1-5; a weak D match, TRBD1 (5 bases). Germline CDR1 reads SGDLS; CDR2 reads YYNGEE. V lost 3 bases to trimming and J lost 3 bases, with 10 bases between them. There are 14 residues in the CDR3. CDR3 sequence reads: CASSANRFNQPQHF. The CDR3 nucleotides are TGTGCCAGCAGCGCGAACAGGTTCAATCAGCCCCAGCATTTT.

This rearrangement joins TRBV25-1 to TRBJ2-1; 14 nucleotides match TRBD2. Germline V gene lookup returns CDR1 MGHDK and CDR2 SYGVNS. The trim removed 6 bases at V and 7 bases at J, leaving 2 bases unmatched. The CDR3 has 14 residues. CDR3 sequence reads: CASRGTSGSNEQFF. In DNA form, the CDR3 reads TGTGCCAGCAGGGGGACTAGCGGGAGTAATGAGCAGTTCTTC.

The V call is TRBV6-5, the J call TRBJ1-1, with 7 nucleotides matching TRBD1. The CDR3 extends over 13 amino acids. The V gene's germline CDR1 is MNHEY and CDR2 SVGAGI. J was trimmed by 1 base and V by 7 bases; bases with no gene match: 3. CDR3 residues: CASTWTGNTEAFF. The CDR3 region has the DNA TGTGCCAGCACCTGGACAGGGAACACTGAAGCTTTCTTT.

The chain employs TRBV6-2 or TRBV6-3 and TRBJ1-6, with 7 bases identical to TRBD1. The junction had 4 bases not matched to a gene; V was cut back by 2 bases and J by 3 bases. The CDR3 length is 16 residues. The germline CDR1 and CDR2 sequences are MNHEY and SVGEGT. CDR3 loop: CASSYGQANYNSPLHF. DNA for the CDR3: TGTGCCAGCAGTTACGGACAGGCCAACTATAATTCACCCCTCCACTTT.

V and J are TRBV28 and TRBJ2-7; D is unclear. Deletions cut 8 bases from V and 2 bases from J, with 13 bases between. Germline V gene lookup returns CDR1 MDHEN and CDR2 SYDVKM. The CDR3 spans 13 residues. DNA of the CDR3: TGTGCCAGCCAGTCAAGTTACCCCTACGAGCAGTACTTC. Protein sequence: CASQSSYPYEQYF.

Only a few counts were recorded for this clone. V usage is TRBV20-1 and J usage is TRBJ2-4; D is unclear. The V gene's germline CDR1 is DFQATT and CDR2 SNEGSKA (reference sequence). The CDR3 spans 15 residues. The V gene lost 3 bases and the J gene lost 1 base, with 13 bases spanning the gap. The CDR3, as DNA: TGCAGTGCTAGTGACCCGAGAGGCGCCAAAAACATTCAGTACTTC. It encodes CSASDPRGAKNIQYF.

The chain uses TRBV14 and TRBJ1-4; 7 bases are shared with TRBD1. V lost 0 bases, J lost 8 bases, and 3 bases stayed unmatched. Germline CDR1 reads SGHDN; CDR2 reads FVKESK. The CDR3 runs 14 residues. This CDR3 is CASSQENRGEKLFF. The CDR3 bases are TGTGCCAGCAGCCAAGAGAACAGGGGCGAAAAACTGTTTTTT. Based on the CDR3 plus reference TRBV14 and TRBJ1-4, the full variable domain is EAGVTQFPSHSVIEKGQTVTLRCDPISGHDNLYWYRRVMGKEIKFLLHFVKESKQDESGMPNNRFLAERTGGTYSTLKVQPAELEDSGVYFCASSQENRGEKLFFGSGTQLSVL.